This T cell receptor beta chain stems from a study of regulatory T cells in long-lasting Graves disease. Regarding the study as a whole: Thyroid tissue went unstudied; only peripheral blood was examined.

With regard to this clonotype: What it binds is not known.

Libraries of TCR beta came from iRepertoire HTBI primers plus Arm-PCR of CDR3 regions. MiXCR, applied by TCRdb to the multiplex PCR reads, yields one record per CDR3 protein. Altogether approximately 400,000 distinct CDR3 sequences are present, around 20% being singletons, with the ten largest covering about 20%. Time point indicated: persistent/refractory GD, antithyroid drugs over 5 years with positive TRAb. Extracted RNA from PBMCs served as the source of the TCR library. Sequencing was performed on peripheral blood mononuclear cells (PBMCs), taken when the disease was refractory, from a patient treated with antithyroid drugs. The source of this sequence is a female donor with Graves disease.

The CDR3 reads CSARAGGPDEQYF. The CDR3 region has the DNA TGCAGTGCCCGGGCGGGAGGGCCAGACGAGCAGTACTTC. V and J are TRBV20-1 and TRBJ2-7; TRBD2 agrees at 9 bases. The V gene's germline CDR1 is DFQATT and CDR2 SNEGSKA (reference sequence). Losses at the gene ends were 6 bases for V and 5 bases for J; bases not matched to a gene: 8. This CDR3 comprises 13 residues.